These T cell receptor beta chains were read from a single sample in a study of graft-versus-host responses after intestinal transplantation. TCRdb's table, derived via immunoSEQ multiplex PCR, lists solely in-frame clones and lacks some. The data hold tens of thousands of clones, with less than 95% observed a single time. Which antigens these TCRs recognize remains unknown. Sample: unstimulated CD8+ T cells sorted from spleen or lymph node cells, taken before transplant. The receptors stem from a human donor who was the organ donor for an intestinal transplant. The CDR3 runs from the conserved cysteine through the conserved F or W.

>15|TRBJ1-6|TRBV15
CATSSHRTADSPLHF
>14|TRBJ2-7|TRBV7-9
CASSDRQGEDEQYF
>13|TRBJ2-2|TRBV6-1
CATGTGNTGELFF
>12|TRBJ2-5|TRBV29-1
CSVGQPQETQYF
>14|TRBJ1-1|TRBV19
CASSIGGVGTEAFF
>19|TRBJ2-6|TRBV5-1
CASSLAAGTGGSGANVLTF
>17|TRBJ2-1|TRBV9
CASSVGLTDEGWNEQFF
>14|TRBJ2-7|TRBV7-9
CASSFSVNFYEQYF
>14|TRBJ2-7|TRBV2
CASSPPGTAYEQYF
>16|TRBJ2-7|TRBV5-5
CASSPVGGQVTYEQYF
>14|TRBJ2-7|TRBV5-1
CASSAGTATYEQYF
>13|TRBJ2-5|TRBV25-1
CASSDAGLGTQYF
>15|TRBJ1-1|TRBV19
CASSIGLGVRAEAFF
>12|TRBJ2-2|TRBV9
CASSGNTGELFF
>13|TRBJ2-7|TRBV18
CASSPPYGYEQYF
>15|TRBJ2-2|TRBV9
CASSVARGRGGELFF
>14|TRBJ1-2|TRBV6-5
CASSGWFTNYGYTF
>14|TRBJ1-2|TRBV5-1
CASSLGHSQIGYTF
>15|TRBJ2-2|TRBV29-1
CSVEPRTDSTGELFF
>18|TRBJ2-2|TRBV14
CASSSHHEGRSVTGELFF
>13|TRBJ2-7|TRBV6-5
CASSEVGAYEQYF
>16|TRBJ2-7|TRBV1
CTSSQWGLAGGHEQYF
>16|TRBJ1-3|TRBV11-2
CASSLDLRSGGNTIYF